This T cell receptor (beta chain) was obtained from a study of vaccination effects on CD4 cells after COVID-19. For the study at large: Both of the two convalescent patients gave a sample, one 16 days and one a week before vaccination.

Points on this clone: Its antigen is not identified.

Pools of viral peptides were used by the ViraFEST assay to expand antigen-specific CD4+ T cells ahead of sequencing. The culture ran for roughly 10 days before CD4+ T cells were isolated. PCR confirmed that the person was infected with SARS-CoV-2 between March and December 2020. Assay used: immunoSEQ multiplex PCR; TCRdb lists only in-frame clones, some missing. The sample has roughly 73,000 clones, more than 65% seen once. Germline V gene data show CDR1 as ENHRY and CDR2 as SYGVKD. There are 15 residues in the CDR3. The junction had 11 bases not matched to a gene; V was cut back by 6 bases and J by 3 bases.

The genes are TRBV10-3 and TRBJ2-7; 7 positions match TRBD2. Sequencing was performed on CD4+ T cells from PBMCs cultured with HIV peptides, taken before COVID-19 vaccination. Subset specified: HIV-1 Nef peptide pool negative control/reference culture. The clonotype originates from a human donor who had a prior SARS-CoV-2 infection. The CDR3 nucleotides are TGTGCCATCAGAGGCGGGTCTAGGGACTACTACGAGCAGTACTTC. Its protein product is CAIRGGSRDYYEQYF.